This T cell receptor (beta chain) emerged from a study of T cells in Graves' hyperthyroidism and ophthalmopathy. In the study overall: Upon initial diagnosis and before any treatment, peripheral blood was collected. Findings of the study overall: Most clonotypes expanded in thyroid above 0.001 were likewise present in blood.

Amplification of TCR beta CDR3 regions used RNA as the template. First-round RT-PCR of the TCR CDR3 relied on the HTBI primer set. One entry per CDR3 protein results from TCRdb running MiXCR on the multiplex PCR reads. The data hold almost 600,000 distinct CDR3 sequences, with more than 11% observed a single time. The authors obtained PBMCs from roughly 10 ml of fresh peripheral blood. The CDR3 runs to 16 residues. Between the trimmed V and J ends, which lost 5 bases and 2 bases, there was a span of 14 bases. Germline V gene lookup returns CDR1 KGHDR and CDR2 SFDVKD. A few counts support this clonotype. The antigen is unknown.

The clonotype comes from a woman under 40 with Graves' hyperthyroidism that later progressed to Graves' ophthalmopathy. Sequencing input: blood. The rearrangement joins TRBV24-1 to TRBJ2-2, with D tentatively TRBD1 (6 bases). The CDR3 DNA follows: TGTGCCACCAGTGGTGGACAGACCTCTAACACCGGGGAGCTGTTTTTT. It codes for CATSGGQTSNTGELFF.